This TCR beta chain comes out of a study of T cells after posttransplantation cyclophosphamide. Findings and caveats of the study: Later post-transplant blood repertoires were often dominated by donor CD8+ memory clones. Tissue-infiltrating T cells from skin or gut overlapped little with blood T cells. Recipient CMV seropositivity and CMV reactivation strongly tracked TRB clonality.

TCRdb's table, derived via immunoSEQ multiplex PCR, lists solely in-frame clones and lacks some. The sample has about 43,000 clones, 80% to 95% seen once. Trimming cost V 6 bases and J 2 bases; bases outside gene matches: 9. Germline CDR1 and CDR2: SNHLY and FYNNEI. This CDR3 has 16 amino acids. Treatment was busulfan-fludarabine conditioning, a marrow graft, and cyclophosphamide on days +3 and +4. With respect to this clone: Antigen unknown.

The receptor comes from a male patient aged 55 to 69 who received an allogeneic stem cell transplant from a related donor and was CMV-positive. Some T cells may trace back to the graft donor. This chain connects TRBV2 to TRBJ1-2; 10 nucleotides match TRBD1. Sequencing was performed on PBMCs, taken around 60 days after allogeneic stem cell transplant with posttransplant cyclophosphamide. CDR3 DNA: TGTGCCAGCAGCGATGACAGGGGGCAGCGGAACTATGGCTACACCTTC. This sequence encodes CASSDDRGQRNYGYTF.